Reported below is one T cell receptor (beta chain). J was trimmed by 5 bases and V by 4 bases; bases with no gene match: 10. Germline CDR1 is MNHEY and CDR2 is SVGAGI. This CDR3 has 16 residues. Produced via immunoSEQ multiplex PCR; TCRdb's table is partial and in-frame only. The sample has roughly 250,000 clones, roughly 84% seen once. The data are from a study of blood T cell repertoires in COVID-19. Study-level background: PBMCs, B-cell-depleted T cells, or T cells provided the cDNA or gDNA that made up the material.

Followed over time, Seattle patients had been enrolled while infection was active. Input material: peripheral blood. The chain couples TRBV6-5 to TRBJ2-2, with 7 bases lining up with TRBD1. The clonotype comes from a person between 65 and 79 years old with COVID-19, enrolled during active disease. This chain's CDR3 is CASSSGTAASTGELFF. The CDR3 nucleotides are TGTGCCAGCAGTTCCGGGACAGCCGCTTCAACCGGGGAGCTGTTTTTT.